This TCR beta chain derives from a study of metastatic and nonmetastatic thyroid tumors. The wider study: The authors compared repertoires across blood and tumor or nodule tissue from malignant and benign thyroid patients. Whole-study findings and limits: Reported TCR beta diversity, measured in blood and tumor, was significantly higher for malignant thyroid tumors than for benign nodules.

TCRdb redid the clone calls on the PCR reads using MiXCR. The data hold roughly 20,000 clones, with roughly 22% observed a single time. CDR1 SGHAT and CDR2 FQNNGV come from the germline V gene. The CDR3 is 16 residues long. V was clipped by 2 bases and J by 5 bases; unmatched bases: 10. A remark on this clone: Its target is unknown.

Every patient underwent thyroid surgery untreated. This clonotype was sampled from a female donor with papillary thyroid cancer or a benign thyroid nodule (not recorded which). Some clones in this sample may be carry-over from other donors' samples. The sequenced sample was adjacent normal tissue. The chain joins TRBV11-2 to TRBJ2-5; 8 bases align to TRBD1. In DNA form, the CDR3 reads TGTGCCAGCAGCTTATCCCCGACAGGGGTAGTGGAGACCCAGTACTTC. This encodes CASSLSPTGVVETQYF.